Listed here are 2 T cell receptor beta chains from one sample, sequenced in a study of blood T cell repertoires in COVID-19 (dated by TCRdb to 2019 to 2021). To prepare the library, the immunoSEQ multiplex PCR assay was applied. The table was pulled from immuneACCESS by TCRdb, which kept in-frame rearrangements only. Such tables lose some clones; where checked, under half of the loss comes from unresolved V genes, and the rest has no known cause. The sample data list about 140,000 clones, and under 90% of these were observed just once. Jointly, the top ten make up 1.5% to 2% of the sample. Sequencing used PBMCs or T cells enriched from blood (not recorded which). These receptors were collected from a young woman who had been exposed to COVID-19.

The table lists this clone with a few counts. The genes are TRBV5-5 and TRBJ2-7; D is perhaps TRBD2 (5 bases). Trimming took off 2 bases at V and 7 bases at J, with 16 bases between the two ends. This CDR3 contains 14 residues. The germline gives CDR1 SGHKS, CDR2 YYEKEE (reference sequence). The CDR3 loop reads CASSFAGLIGEQYF. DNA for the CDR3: TGTGCCAGCAGCTTTGCGGGCCTCATAGGTGAGCAGTACTTC.

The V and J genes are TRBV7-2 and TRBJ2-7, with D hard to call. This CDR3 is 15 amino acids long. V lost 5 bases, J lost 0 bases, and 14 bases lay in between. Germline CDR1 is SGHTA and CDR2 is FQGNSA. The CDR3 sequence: CASSLGGTSSYEQYF. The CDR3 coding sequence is TGTGCCAGCAGCCTTGGCGGAACCAGCTCCTACGAGCAGTACTTC.